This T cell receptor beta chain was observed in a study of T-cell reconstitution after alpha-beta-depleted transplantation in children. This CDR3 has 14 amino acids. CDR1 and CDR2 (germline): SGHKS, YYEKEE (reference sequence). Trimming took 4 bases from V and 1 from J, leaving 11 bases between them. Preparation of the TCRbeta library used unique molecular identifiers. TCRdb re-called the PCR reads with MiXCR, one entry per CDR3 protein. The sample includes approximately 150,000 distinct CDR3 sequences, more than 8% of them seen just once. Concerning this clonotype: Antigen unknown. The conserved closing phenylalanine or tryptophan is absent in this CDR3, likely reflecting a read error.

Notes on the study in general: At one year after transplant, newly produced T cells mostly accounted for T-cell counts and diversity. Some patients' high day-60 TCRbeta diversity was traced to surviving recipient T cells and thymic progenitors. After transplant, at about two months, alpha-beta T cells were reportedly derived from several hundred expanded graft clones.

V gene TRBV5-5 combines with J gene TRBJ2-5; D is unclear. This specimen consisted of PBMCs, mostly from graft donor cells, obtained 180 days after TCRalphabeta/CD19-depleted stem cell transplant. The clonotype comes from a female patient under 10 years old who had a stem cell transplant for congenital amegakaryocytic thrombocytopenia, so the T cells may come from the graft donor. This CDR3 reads CASSPRLAQETQYL. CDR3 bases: TGTGCCAGCAGCCCGAGGTTAGCCCAAGAGACCCAGTACCTC.